This T cell receptor beta chain came from a study of beta chain features in type 1 diabetes. Via the markers CD45RO/CCR7/CD25/CD127/CD95/CD27, stem cell-like memory, regulatory, central memory and naive CD4+ cells were sorted. Every isolated RNA sample was fully reverse transcribed, so sequencing captured expressed TCRB transcripts. Libraries were prepared by immunoSEQ multiplex PCR; TCRdb keeps only in-frame clonotypes and omits some of them. The sample has approximately 170,000 clones; roughly 7.1% are singletons. Whole-study findings and limits: VDJ junctions in type 1 diabetes patients carried more deletions and fewer insertions. Within each of all four CD4+ subsets, Type 1 diabetes patients had TCRB CDR3s that were moderately but significantly shorter.

This clone was observed a few times. Its target is unknown. This sequence was found in a woman aged 40 to 50 with type 1 diabetes. The specimen was central memory CD4+ T cells from blood.

CDR3 DNA: TGTGCCAGCAGTGAGCCAGAATCCTATGGCTACACCTTC. This encodes CASSEPESYGYTF. V gene TRBV6-1 combines with J gene TRBJ1-2; no clear D. This CDR3 comprises 13 residues. Looked up from germline, CDR1 is MNHNS and CDR2 is SASEGT. V shed 3 bases and J shed 4 bases, with 9 bases lying between them.